The entry below describes one T cell receptor beta chain. The source of the sample is a study of OX40 agonist ivuxolimab in advanced cancers. Profiling relied on immunoSEQ multiplex PCR, and the TCRdb table lists in-frame clones only, not all of them. The table records 80,000 or so clones, 90% of them present only once. This CDR3 spans 18 amino acids. Trimming pared 4 bases from V and 2 bases from J, leaving 21 bases between. Germline V gene lookup returns CDR1 MGHRA and CDR2 YSYEKL. The J gene is TRBJ2-1, the V gene TRBV4-1; D is perhaps TRBD1 (5 bases). The sequence derives from an adult with an advanced solid tumor such as melanoma, head and neck, liver or kidney cancer. The sequences come from CD4+ or CD8+ T cells sorted from blood, collected in a trial of the OX40 agonist ivuxolimab. CDR3 sequence: CASSPTGRSISPYNEQFF. In nucleotides, the CDR3 is TGCGCCAGCAGCCCCACAGGAAGGAGTATCTCCCCCTACAATGAGCAGTTCTTC.